This is a list of T cell receptor beta chains from one sample in a study of cytomegalovirus exposure and HLA in healthy donors. Data came from immunoSEQ multiplex PCR; TCRdb stores just in-frame clones and leaves some out. This repertoire shows tens of thousands of clones, roughly nine tenths found once; its top ten account for roughly 3.1%. What was sequenced was PBMCs. These receptors were taken from a man younger than 35 in good health and CMV-seronegative. The CDR3 runs from the conserved cysteine through the conserved F or W.

v_call	j_call	cdr3_aa
TRBV27	TRBJ2-7	CASSPTSGRGPTYEQYF
TRBV19	TRBJ2-2	CASSKLQGTAGELFF
TRBV6-1	TRBJ1-5	CASSGDSSEFGQPQHF
TRBV9	TRBJ1-2	CASSVEDGVYGYTF
TRBV5-1	TRBJ2-5	CASSFSGVRQETQYF
TRBV7-3	TRBJ2-7	CASSFIAGEQYF
TRBV28	TRBJ1-1	CASSLPLEGRAFF
TRBV13	TRBJ2-5	CASSSETLALGGETQYF
TRBV18	TRBJ2-5	CASSPPVGPGETQYF
TRBV4-2	TRBJ2-1	CASSQEPEGAYNEQFF
TRBV7-8	TRBJ2-7	CASSLQVTYEQYF
TRBV6-6	TRBJ2-1	CASSFGSYNEQFF
TRBV7-2	TRBJ2-7	CASSLEFFGRASEQYF
TRBV7-9	TRBJ1-3	CASSPPPGSGNTIYF
TRBV19	TRBJ2-1	CASSGLVLAAQYNEQFF
TRBV11-2	TRBJ2-1	CASRPGAEGGEQFF
TRBV28	TRBJ2-7	CASSLWSYEQYF
TRBV5-4	TRBJ1-1	CASSLDRLANTEAFF
TRBV29-1	TRBJ2-3	CSLASADTQYF
TRBV30	TRBJ2-1	CAWSRGIYNEQFF
TRBV11-3	TRBJ2-7	CASSRSSGSSYEQYF
TRBV27	TRBJ1-1	CASSPFPGQTNTEAFF
TRBV9	TRBJ2-1	CASSPTTSSYNEQFF
TRBV7-9	TRBJ2-7	CASSHSGSRSYEQYF
TRBV28	TRBJ1-5	CASSPSQPQHF
TRBV28	TRBJ2-1	CASRTSGSGEQFF
TRBV5-6	TRBJ1-1	CASSGTGVRTEAFF
TRBV6-5	TRBJ1-1	CASSYDDRATEAFF
TRBV2	TRBJ2-1	CASSEGRLNEQFF
TRBV7-2	TRBJ2-1	CASSLVGTVGYEQFF
TRBV28	TRBJ2-7	CASSRGAYEQYF
TRBV29-1	TRBJ2-3	CSVEDPGGGYTDTQYF
TRBV7-2	TRBJ2-7	CASSPTGLEQYF
TRBV6-5	TRBJ2-7	CASKRTRAYEQYF
TRBV5-4	TRBJ2-3	CASSLKLAGPSTDTQYF
TRBV2	TRBJ2-5	CASSGNSGETQYF
TRBV7-2	TRBJ2-1	CASRSSGYYNEQFF
TRBV7-9	TRBJ2-7	CASSLVSGNYEQYF
TRBV5-1	TRBJ1-3	CASSLNRTMRNTIYF
TRBV7-9	TRBJ2-7	CASSPEPGLGSYEQYF
TRBV28	TRBJ1-1	CASSRNRGPRTVEAFF
TRBV5-6	TRBJ1-1	CASSGWGPNTEAFF
TRBV19	TRBJ1-2	CASSIVLDRGDYGYTF
TRBV7-9	TRBJ2-1	CASSTDRGVSYNEQFF
TRBV18	TRBJ1-1	CASSPSAGGITEAFF
TRBV6-1	TRBJ2-1	CASRDAFGGRNEQFF